This note documents a single TCR beta chain sequence. CDR1 DFQATT and CDR2 SNEGSKA come from the germline V gene (reference sequence). The CDR3 runs to 15 residues. V gave up 6 bases and J gave up 5 bases; unmatched junction bases: 11. CDR3 and TCR beta VDJ profiling relied on genomic DNA as the template. TCRdb reanalysed the reads using MiXCR and keeps one entry per CDR3 protein. Among a few hundred thousand distinct CDR3 sequences listed, roughly 50% were seen once. The data were obtained in a study of CD8+CD57+ T cells in acquired aplastic anemia. Patients chosen for sequencing had CD8+CD57+ cells that had expanded, as shown by flow cytometry.

The sequence was obtained from a human donor with aplastic anemia. The sample taken for sequencing was sorted CD4+, CD8+, or CD8+CD57+ T cells (not recorded which) from PBMCs. The chain couples TRBV20-1 to TRBJ2-3, with TRBD2 matching 10 bases. The chain's CDR3 is CSAQAGGLRGDTQYF. The CDR3 nucleotides read TGCAGTGCACAAGCGGGGGGGCTAAGAGGAGATACGCAGTATTTT.